This entry features one TCR beta chain sequence. The antigen it recognizes is unknown. It has no much larger one-base neighbor in the sample; base qualities were not kept. This same CDR3 is encoded by further DNA sequences in the sample. This sample was taken from a study of beta chain features in type 1 diabetes (dated by TCRdb to 2016 to 2019). About the full investigation: Mean age, gender distribution, total cell number and subset yield were not different between patients and healthy donors. A total of around 110,000,000 sorted cells were examined across all samples, and a strong correlation was observed between cell number per subset and RNA yield. In the study, recently diagnosed type 1 diabetes patients and matched healthy donors were compared on the TCRB repertoires of their sorted circulating CD4+ T cell subsets. Regulatory and stem cell-like memory subsets were obtained from only 8 patients and roughly 8 healthy donors, while naive and central memory subsets were obtained from all 30 or so donors. The research as a whole found: In all four CD4+ subsets, TCRB CDR3 length was moderately but significantly shorter in type 1 diabetes patients. PCR might favor shorter templates, but patient and control samples were amplified and corrected together, so any skew would affect both groups equally. Naive, central memory and regulatory TCRB repertoires appeared to be more alike among patients than among healthy donors. Because cDNA was sequenced instead of genomic DNA, activated cells with high expression could be over-represented, although the groups did not differ in activation or CD3 levels. Only small numbers of individuals were included in the HLA sub-analyses, which left unresolved whether HLA type had any influence on TCRB rearrangement. At VDJ recombination sites, type 1 diabetes patients had fewer insertions and more deleted nucleotides, which implies abnormalities in thymic rearrangement.

The High Capacity cDNA Reverse Transcription Kit was used to reverse transcribe all of the isolated RNA, meaning that expressed TCRB transcripts were what got sequenced. Deep immunoSEQ sequencing was performed on naive, central memory and regulatory T cell samples, with an average of roughly 3.6 million total reads per sample. Sorted cells were lysed in RLT buffer, and RNA was extracted using DNase-treated RNeasy Micro or Mini kits according to cell number. Each cell subset was processed separately to prevent cross-contamination, with patient and healthy donor samples processed together. The immunoSEQ multiplex PCR was used to amplify TCRB sequences from cDNA, generating 87-bp fragments that spanned the CDR3 region. Sequencing of the amplicons was performed on the Illumina HiSeq platform. As for the authors' bioinformatics: Synthetic template baselines were used to correct PCR bias computationally, reads within Hamming distance 2 were collapsed together, and singletons that could not be merged were discarded. Reads were aligned against IMGT to assign V, D and J genes, CDR3 length and insertions or deletions at six rearrangement sites. Within each subset, clonotype counts were normalized to sorted cell number, and only after that were true diversity and Gini coefficients computed with the tcR R package. The overlap coefficient, calculated on TCRB nucleotide sequences, was used to measure repertoire sharing. As a proxy for the pre-selection repertoire, out-of-frame TCRB sequences from naive cells were analyzed. TCRdb obtained this table from immuneACCESS and retained in-frame rearrangements with V and J assigned. These tables miss some clones; where compared with another copy, unresolved V genes account for less than half of the shortfall, and the remainder is unexplained. From that table come the V and J calls and clone size; the DNA was used to work out D and trimming. The sample table holds about 250,000 clones, of which approximately 11% were seen once. The ten largest clones capture about 0.018% of the sample.

From each donor, a single peripheral blood sample of around 0.12 L on average was drawn into heparinised tubes. Using a panel that included CD45RO, CCR7, CD25, CD127, CD95 and CD27, naive, central memory, regulatory and stem cell-like memory CD4+ T cells were sorted on a BD FACSAria II. A purity above 95% was achieved for all sorted populations. PBMCs were separated immediately by Lymphoprep density gradient centrifugation and were stained directly, without being cultured. So that batch effects would be minimized, each experiment stained and sorted samples in pairs, pairing one healthy donor with one patient. Its CDR3 holds 15 amino acids, cysteine through phenylalanine. Only the CDR3 part of the read is kept: 45 bases, read in frame from the first base. From a lookup of the germline V gene, CDR1 and CDR2 are SGDLS and YYNGEE. Trimming takes 2 bases from V and 0 bases from J, and the germline ends sit 9 bases apart.

The sample consisted of naive CD4+ T cells from blood. This sample's cell subset or site label indicates: true naive CD4+ T cells. Recombination joined TRBV9 with TRBJ2-1; matching of 6 bases hints at TRBD1 as the D gene. The source of this sequence is a man younger than 40 with type 1 diabetes. The nucleotide sequence is given as TGTGCCAGCAGCGTTCAGGGGAGCTCCTACAATGAGCAGTTCTTC. The resulting protein is CASSVQGSSYNEQFF.